The entry below describes one T cell receptor beta chain. The antigen remains unidentified. This specimen belongs to a study of beta chain features in type 1 diabetes. Germline lookup yields CDR1 GTSNPN and CDR2 SVGIG (reference sequence). CDR3 length equals 15 residues. The junction had 12 bases not matched to a gene; V was cut back by 5 bases and J by 5 bases. Every bit of the isolated RNA underwent reverse transcription, so sequencing read expressed TCRB transcripts. Sequenced by immunoSEQ multiplex PCR; TCRdb stores in-frame clones only, minus some. Among 150,000 to 190,000 clones listed, around 8.5% were seen once. Study-wide points: TCRB CDR3s from Type 1 diabetes patients were moderately but significantly shorter in all four CD4+ subsets. Short templates might get an advantage during PCR, and this would be equal in patients and controls.

This receptor was taken from a man between 18 and 35 years old in good health. The sequencing input was central memory CD4+ T cells from blood. The chain employs TRBV30 and TRBJ1-2, with 9 bases lining up with TRBD1. The CDR3 DNA sequence: TGTGCCTGGCTACACCGGGACAGGGTAGGATATGGCTACACCTTC. Protein product: CAWLHRDRVGYGYTF.